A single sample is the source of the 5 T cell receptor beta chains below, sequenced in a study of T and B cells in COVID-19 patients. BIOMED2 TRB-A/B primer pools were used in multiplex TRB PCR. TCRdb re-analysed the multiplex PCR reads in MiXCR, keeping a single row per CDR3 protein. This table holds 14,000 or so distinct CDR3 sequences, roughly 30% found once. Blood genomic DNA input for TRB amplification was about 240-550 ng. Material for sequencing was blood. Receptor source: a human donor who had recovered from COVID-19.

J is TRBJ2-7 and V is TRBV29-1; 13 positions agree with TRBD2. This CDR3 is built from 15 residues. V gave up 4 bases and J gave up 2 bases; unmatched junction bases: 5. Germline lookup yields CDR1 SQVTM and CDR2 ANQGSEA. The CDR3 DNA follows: TGCAGCGTTGGGGGGACTAGCGGGACACCCTACGAGCAGTACTTC. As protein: CSVGGTSGTPYEQYF.

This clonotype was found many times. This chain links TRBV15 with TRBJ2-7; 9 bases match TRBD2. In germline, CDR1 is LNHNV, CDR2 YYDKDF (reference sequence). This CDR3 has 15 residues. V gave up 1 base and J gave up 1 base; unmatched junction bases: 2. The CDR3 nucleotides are TGTGCCACCAGCAGAGGCCTAGCGGGGTCCTACGAGCAGTACTTC. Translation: CATSRGLAGSYEQYF.

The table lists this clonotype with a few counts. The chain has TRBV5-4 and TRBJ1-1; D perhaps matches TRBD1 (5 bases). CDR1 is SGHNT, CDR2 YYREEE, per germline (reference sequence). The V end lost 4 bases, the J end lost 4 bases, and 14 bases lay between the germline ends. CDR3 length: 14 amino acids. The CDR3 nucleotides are TGTGCCAGCAGCCCCCCCGGGGGAGTCACTGAAGCTTTCTTT. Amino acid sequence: CASSPPGGVTEAFF. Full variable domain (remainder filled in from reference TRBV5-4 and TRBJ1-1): ETGVTQSPTHLIKTRGQQVTLRCSSQSGHNTVSWYQQALGQGPQFIFQYYREEENGRGNFPPRFSGLQFPNYSSELNVNALELDDSALYLCASSPPGGVTEAFFGQGTRLTVV.

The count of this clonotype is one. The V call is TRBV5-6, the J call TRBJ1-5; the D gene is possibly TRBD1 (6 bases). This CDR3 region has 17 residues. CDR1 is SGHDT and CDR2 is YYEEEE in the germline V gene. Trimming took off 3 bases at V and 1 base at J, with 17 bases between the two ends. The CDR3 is CASSSQYRQGSNQPQHF. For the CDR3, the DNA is TGTGCCAGCAGCTCACAATACCGCCAGGGGAGCAATCAGCCCCAGCATTTT. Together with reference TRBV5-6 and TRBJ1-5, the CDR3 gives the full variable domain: DAGVTQSPTHLIKTRGQQVTLRCSPKSGHDTVSWYQQALGQGPQFIFQYYEEEERQRGNFPDRFSGHQFPNYSSELNVNALLLGDSALYLCASSSQYRQGSNQPQHFGDGTRLSIL.

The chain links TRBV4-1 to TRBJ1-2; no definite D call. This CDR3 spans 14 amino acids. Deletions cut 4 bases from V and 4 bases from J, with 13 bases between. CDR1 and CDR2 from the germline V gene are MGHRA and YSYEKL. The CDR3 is CASSPESGPYGYTF. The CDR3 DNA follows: TGCGCCAGCAGCCCAGAATCCGGTCCCTATGGCTACACCTTC.